These 21 T cell receptor beta chains were sequenced from one sample in a study of vaccination effects on CD4 cells after COVID-19. Libraries were prepared by immunoSEQ multiplex PCR; TCRdb keeps only in-frame clonotypes and omits some of them. The sample consists of some 69,000 clones, around 74% of them appearing once. Which antigens these TCRs recognize remains unknown. Within the ViraFEST assay, antigen-specific CD4+ T cells underwent expansion with viral peptide pools prior to sequencing. Isolating CD4+ T cells followed more than 9 days of culture. Nucleocapsid antibodies stayed negative before and after vaccination, showing no earlier SARS-CoV-2 infection. Source: CD4+ T cells from PBMCs cultured with HCoV-NL63 spike peptides, taken before COVID-19 vaccination. Source of these receptors: a human donor who received a COVID-19 vaccine.

V usage is TRBV28 and J usage is TRBJ1-2; 7 bases match TRBD1. Germline V gene lookup returns CDR1 MDHEN and CDR2 SYDVKM. V lost 6 bases, J lost 4 bases, and 8 bases stayed unmatched. This CDR3 is built from 14 residues. The CDR3 protein is CASRPGTAIYGYTF. For the CDR3, the DNA is TGTGCCAGCAGACCCGGGACAGCGATCTATGGCTACACCTTC.

This chain connects TRBV5-1 to TRBJ1-1, with D hard to call. CDR1 and CDR2 from the germline V gene are SGHRS and YFSETQ. The CDR3 covers 14 residues. Trimming removed 0 bases at V and 0 bases at J, with 6 bases between. This chain's CDR3 is CASSLVVVNTEAFF. CDR3 DNA: TGCGCCAGCAGCTTGGTGGTGGTGAACACTGAAGCTTTCTTT.

J is TRBJ2-3 and V is TRBV5-8; D gene unclear. The CDR3 covers 16 residues. V lost 2 bases and J 0 bases, leaving 13 bases between the germline ends. Germline V CDR1 and CDR2: SGHTS, YDEGEE. The CDR3 sequence is CASSFVTHPSTDTQYF. Written as DNA, the CDR3 is TGTGCCAGCAGCTTTGTGACTCACCCTAGCACAGATACGCAGTATTTT.

The chain couples TRBV3-1 (or the pseudogene TRBV3-2) to TRBJ2-2; either TRBD1 or TRBD2 may fit D (6 bases each). Germline V CDR1 and CDR2: LGHDT, YNNKEL (reference sequence). This CDR3 has 16 amino acids. V was trimmed by 2 bases and J by 0 bases, leaving 10 bases between them. The CDR3 spells CASSQIGGSNTGELFF. The CDR3 DNA is TGTGCCAGCAGCCAAATCGGGGGCTCGAACACCGGGGAGCTGTTTTTT.

A few counts support this clone. This chain connects TRBV6-5 to TRBJ1-1, with a weak D call TRBD1 (6 bases). The length of the CDR3 is 15 residues. V dropped 6 bases and J dropped 11 bases, with 25 bases sitting between them. Germline CDR1 reads MNHEY; CDR2 reads SVGAGI. The CDR3 protein is CASRASGRFGDRAFF. In nucleotides, the CDR3 is TGTGCCAGCAGAGCCTCGGGAAGGTTCGGCGACAGGGCTTTCTTT.

The chain joins TRBV18 to TRBJ2-3, with TRBD2 matching over 7 bases. V dropped 6 bases and J dropped 2; count of bases not matched to a gene: 20. The CDR3 has 19 amino acids. Germline CDR1 is KGHSH and CDR2 is LQKENI. The CDR3 DNA sequence: TGTGCCAGCTCCCCAACGCGAGAAGCGGGACGGAGGCCCACAGATACGCAGTATTTT. It is translated as CASSPTREAGRRPTDTQYF.

The V gene is TRBV25-1, the J gene TRBJ2-1; D may be TRBD2 (5 bases). V was cut by 6 bases and J by 4 bases, with 16 bases left in between. Germline V gives CDR1 MGHDK, CDR2 SYGVNS. CDR3 length: 15 residues. In DNA, the CDR3 is TGTGCCAGCAGCCCTCGGTCGGGGATTTACAATGAGCAGTTCTTC. Encoded protein: CASSPRSGIYNEQFF.

This rearrangement joins TRBV5-4 to TRBJ2-7, with a weak D call TRBD1 (6 bases). Germline CDR1 reads SGHNT; CDR2 reads YYREEE (reference sequence). CDR3 length: 16 amino acids. Deletions cut 3 bases from V and 2 bases from J, with 18 bases between. The CDR3 sequence is CASSSGTQGRPYEQYV. The DNA of the CDR3 is TGTGCCAGCAGCTCTGGAACCCAGGGGCGCCCCTACGAGCAGTACGTC.

This clone appeared once. CDR3 amino acids: CASSSRRGGVADTQYF. The CDR3 bases are TGTGCCAGCAGCTCGAGACGGGGGGGTGTGGCAGATACGCAGTATTTT. The rearrangement joins TRBV7-2 to TRBJ2-3; 8 nucleotides agree with TRBD2. Germline lookup yields CDR1 SGHTA and CDR2 FQGNSA. The V and J ends lost 4 bases and 4 bases, in that order; junction bases with no gene match: 10. This CDR3 spans 16 amino acids.

In this sample, this clone turned up a few times. This chain's CDR3 is CASSPSGFSSPLHF. DNA of the CDR3: TGTGCCAGCAGCCCGTCAGGGTTCTCTTCACCCCTCCACTTT. The chain joins TRBV5-6 to TRBJ1-6, with a possible D match to TRBD1 (5 bases). This CDR3 has 14 residues. Trimming shortened V by 4 bases and J by 9 bases, and 14 bases separated the two germline ends. Germline V gene sequence: CDR1 SGHDT, CDR2 YYEEEE.

Note on this clone: Other DNA sequences within the sample encode an identical CDR3. The CDR3 nucleotides read TGTGCCAGCAGTGGACAGACCTACGAGCAGTACGTC. Translating gives CASSGQTYEQYV. V and J are TRBV2 and TRBJ2-7, with a tentative D call TRBD1 (5 bases). Germline CDR1 and CDR2: SNHLY and FYNNEI. The CDR3 contains 12 residues. V was trimmed by 4 bases and J by 2 bases, leaving 6 bases between them.

V usage is TRBV5-1 and J usage is TRBJ2-6, with 8 positions matching TRBD1. The CDR3 consists of 18 residues. The ends lost 1 base at V and 0 bases at J; junction bases unmatched: 6. Germline V gene sequence: CDR1 SGHRS, CDR2 YFSETQ. CDR3 coding DNA: TGCGCCAGCAGCTTGACCGGGACAGGATACTCTGGGGCCAACGTCCTGACTTTC. It codes for CASSLTGTGYSGANVLTF. The full variable domain, in which reference TRBV5-1 and TRBJ2-6 provide the parts outside the CDR3, is KAGVTQTPRYLIKTRGQQVTLSCSPISGHRSVSWYQQTPGQGLQFLFEYFSETQRNKGNFPGRFSGRQFSNSRSEMNVSTLELGDSALYLCASSLTGTGYSGANVLTFGAGSRLTVL.

The chain joins TRBV5-8 to TRBJ2-7, with TRBD2 matching over 7 bases. Trimming removed 7 bases from V and 7 bases from J; junction bases left unmatched: 14. Germline CDR1 reads SGHTS; CDR2 reads YDEGEE. The CDR3 has 14 amino acids. This CDR3 is CASLGGRGTREQYV. CDR3 in DNA: TGTGCCAGCTTGGGTGGGAGGGGAACGAGAGAGCAGTACGTC.

This sequence joins TRBV24-1 and TRBJ2-2; TRBD1 agrees at 8 bases. This CDR3 spans 17 amino acids. CDR1 is KGHDR and CDR2 is SFDVKD in the germline V gene. V was pared by 3 bases and J by 6 bases, with 11 bases of the junction left unmatched. The CDR3 region is CATSDARSRTGPGELFF. The CDR3 DNA sequence: TGTGCCACCAGTGATGCCCGTTCGCGGACAGGGCCCGGGGAGCTGTTTTTT.

This clone was counted only a few times. This chain links TRBV19 with TRBJ2-7; 9 positions agree with TRBD2. J was trimmed by 1 base and V by 8 bases; bases with no gene match: 18. Looked up from germline, CDR1 is LNHDA and CDR2 is SQIVND (reference sequence). The CDR3 loop spans 18 amino acids. Here the CDR3 DNA reads TGTGCCAGTGGGGAGATCTATAAGGACAGCGGGGGGTCCTACGAGCAGTACGTC. Its protein product is CASGEIYKDSGGSYEQYV.

In DNA form, the CDR3 reads TGCAGCGCGTACGACCCCCATGAGCAGTTCTTC. Its translation is CSAYDPHEQFF. V is TRBV20-1 and J is TRBJ2-1; D uncertain. CDR3 length: 11 amino acids. Germline CDR1 is DFQATT and CDR2 is SNEGSKA (reference sequence).

The rearrangement uses TRBV28 and TRBJ1-2; TRBD1 might be the D (6 bases). CDR1 and CDR2 (germline): MDHEN, SYDVKM. The CDR3 is made up of 15 amino acids. Trimming left V 2 bases short and J 8 bases short, with 18 bases between. In DNA, the CDR3 is TGTGCCAGCAGTTTAAGGGGGACTGAGGGGGGAGGCTACACCTTC. Its protein is CASSLRGTEGGGYTF.

V and J are TRBV14 and TRBJ1-2, with D maybe TRBD1 (5 bases). CDR1 and CDR2 from the germline V gene are SGHDN and FVKESK. The germline V and J ends were trimmed by 1 base and 2 bases, with 17 bases remaining between them. The CDR3 is made up of 17 amino acids. Here the CDR3 DNA reads TGTGCCAGCAGCCAAGGATGGGGCATCACTTCCAACTATGGCTACACCTTC. It codes for CASSQGWGITSNYGYTF. The whole variable domain, remainder taken from reference TRBV14 and TRBJ1-2, is EAGVTQFPSHSVIEKGQTVTLRCDPISGHDNLYWYRRVMGKEIKFLLHFVKESKQDESGMPNNRFLAERTGGTYSTLKVQPAELEDSGVYFCASSQGWGITSNYGYTFGSGTRLTVV.

This sequence joins TRBV6-5 and TRBJ1-6, with D possibly TRBD1 on 5 matching bases. The CDR3 contains 13 residues. In germline, CDR1 is MNHEY, CDR2 SVGAGI. The ends were cut back, 1 base at V and 9 bases at J, with 7 bases in the middle. The CDR3 DNA follows: TGTGCCAGCAGTTACTTAACAGGTTCACCCCTCCACTTT. Translating it yields CASSYLTGSPLHF.

The CDR3 region is CASNRRQGSTDTQYF. CDR3 sequence (DNA): TGTGCCAGTAACCGGAGACAGGGGAGCACAGATACGCAGTATTTT. The chain uses TRBV19 and TRBJ2-3; 8 nucleotides match TRBD1. This CDR3 is 15 amino acids long. J gave up 0 bases and V 7 bases, and 6 bases lay outside the gene matches. CDR1 is LNHDA and CDR2 is SQIVND in the germline V gene (reference sequence).

This clone came up once. The chain has TRBV5-6 and TRBJ2-3; tentative D call: TRBD2 (6 bases). V lost 4 bases and J 5 bases, leaving 14 bases between the germline ends. The germline V gene encodes CDR1 SGHDT and CDR2 YYEEEE. This CDR3 has 14 amino acids. The CDR3 nucleotides read TGTGCCAGCAGCCCCGGGGGAAAGATAGATACGCAGTATTTT. Translation gives CASSPGGKIDTQYF.